The 4 T cell receptor beta chains given below trace back to one sample, sequenced in a study of T cell therapy after organ transplantation. These receptors' targets are unknown. Produced via immunoSEQ multiplex PCR; TCRdb's table is partial and in-frame only. The data hold 50,000 or so clones, with about 94% observed a single time. The specimen was CD8+ T cells from blood, collected before autologous CMV-specific T cell therapy. The receptors shown here come from a human patient who had received a solid organ transplant and had CMV disease.

This chain uses TRBV7-8 with TRBJ2-7; D is possibly TRBD1 (6 bases). This CDR3 contains 18 residues. CDR1 and CDR2 (germline): SGHVS, FQNEAQ. Trimming took off 4 bases at V and 5 bases at J, with 27 bases between the two ends. DNA for the CDR3: TGTGCCAGCAGCTGGAGAAGTATGGACAGCGCACCGGCCCACGAGCAGTACTTC. Translation gives CASSWRSMDSAPAHEQYF.

The chain couples TRBV6-5 to TRBJ2-7; TRBD1 matches at 9 bases. CDR3 length equals 15 residues. Trimming at V came to 0 bases and at J to 6 bases, leaving 6 bases not matched to a gene. The V gene's germline CDR1 is MNHEY and CDR2 SVGAGI. The CDR3 region has the DNA TGTGCCAGCAGTTACTCGAGACAGGGGGGGGGCGAGCAGTACTTC. This gives the protein CASSYSRQGGGEQYF.

The gene calls are TRBV6-6 and TRBJ2-1, with 7 bases that match TRBD2. J was trimmed by 8 bases and V by 5 bases; bases with no gene match: 9. Germline V gene lookup returns CDR1 MNHNY and CDR2 SVGAGI (reference sequence). The CDR3 is 14 residues long. For the CDR3, the DNA is TGTGCCAGCAGTCCCTGGGGAGGGAGCGATGAGCAGTTCTTC. Its translation: CASSPWGGSDEQFF.

V gene TRBV7-9 combines with J gene TRBJ2-1, with 10 bases identical to TRBD2. Germline trimming cut 2 bases from V and 8 bases from J; bases unmatched to any gene: 9. The CDR3 extends over 16 amino acids. Looked up from germline, CDR1 is SEHNR and CDR2 is FQNEAQ (reference sequence). The CDR3 loop reads CASSLSAGTSVHEQFF. The CDR3, as DNA: TGTGCCAGCAGCTTATCCGCCGGGACTAGCGTCCATGAGCAGTTCTTC. The full variable domain, completed using reference TRBV7-9 and TRBJ2-1, is DTGVSQNPRHKITKRGQNVTFRCDPISEHNRLYWYRQTLGQGPEFLTYFQNEAQLEKSRLLSDRFSAERPKGSFSTLEIQRTEQGDSAMYLCASSLSAGTSVHEQFFGPGTRLTVL.